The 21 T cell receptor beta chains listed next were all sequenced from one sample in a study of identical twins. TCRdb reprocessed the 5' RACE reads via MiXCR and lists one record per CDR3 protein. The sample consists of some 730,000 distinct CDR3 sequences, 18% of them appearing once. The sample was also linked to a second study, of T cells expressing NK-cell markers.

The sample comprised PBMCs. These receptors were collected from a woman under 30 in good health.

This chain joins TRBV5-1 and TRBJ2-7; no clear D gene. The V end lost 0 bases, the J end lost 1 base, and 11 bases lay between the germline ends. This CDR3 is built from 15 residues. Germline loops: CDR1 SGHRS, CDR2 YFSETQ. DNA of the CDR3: TGCGCCAGCAGCTTGGGGGCCACAAAATCCTACGAGCAGTACTTC. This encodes CASSLGATKSYEQYF.

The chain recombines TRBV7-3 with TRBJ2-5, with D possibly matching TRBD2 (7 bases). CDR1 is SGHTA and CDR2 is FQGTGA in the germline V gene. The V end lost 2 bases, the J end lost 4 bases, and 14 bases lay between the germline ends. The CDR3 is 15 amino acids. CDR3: CASSLLQGGSETQYF. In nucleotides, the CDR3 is TGTGCCAGCAGCTTATTACAGGGAGGGTCAGAGACCCAGTACTTC.

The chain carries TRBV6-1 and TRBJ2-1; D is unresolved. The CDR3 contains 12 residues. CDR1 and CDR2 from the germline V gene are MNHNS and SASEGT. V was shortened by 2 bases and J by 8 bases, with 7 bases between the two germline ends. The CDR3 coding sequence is TGTGCCAGCAGTGAAATGGCCTATGAGCAGTTCTTC. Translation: CASSEMAYEQFF.

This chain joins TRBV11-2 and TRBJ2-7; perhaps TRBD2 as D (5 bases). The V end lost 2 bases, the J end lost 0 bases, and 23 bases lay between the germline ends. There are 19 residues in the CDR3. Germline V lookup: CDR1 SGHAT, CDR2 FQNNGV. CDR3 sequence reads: CASSLNFIPGSDYSYEQYF. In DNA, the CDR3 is TGTGCCAGCAGCTTAAATTTTATTCCGGGGTCCGACTACTCCTACGAGCAGTACTTC.

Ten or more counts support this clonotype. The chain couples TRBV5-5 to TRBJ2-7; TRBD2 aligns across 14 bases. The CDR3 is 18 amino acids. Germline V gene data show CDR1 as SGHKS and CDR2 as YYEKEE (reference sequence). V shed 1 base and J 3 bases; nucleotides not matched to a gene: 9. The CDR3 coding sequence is TGTGCCAGCAGCTTGTTACCGGGACTAGCGGGAGTCTTCTACGAGCAGTACTTC. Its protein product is CASSLLPGLAGVFYEQYF. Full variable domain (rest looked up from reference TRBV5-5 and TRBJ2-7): DAGVTQSPTHLIKTRGQQVTLRCSPISGHKSVSWYQQVLGQGPQFIFQYYEKEERGRGNFPDRFSARQFPNYSSELNVNALLLGDSALYLCASSLLPGLAGVFYEQYFGPGTRLTVT.

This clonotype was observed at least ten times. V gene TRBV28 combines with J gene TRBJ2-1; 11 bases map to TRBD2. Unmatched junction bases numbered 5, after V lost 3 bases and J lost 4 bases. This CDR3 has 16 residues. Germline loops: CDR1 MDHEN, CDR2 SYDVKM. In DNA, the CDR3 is TGTGCCAGCAGTTTCCTCGGGACTAGCGGTTACAATGAGCAGTTCTTC. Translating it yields CASSFLGTSGYNEQFF.

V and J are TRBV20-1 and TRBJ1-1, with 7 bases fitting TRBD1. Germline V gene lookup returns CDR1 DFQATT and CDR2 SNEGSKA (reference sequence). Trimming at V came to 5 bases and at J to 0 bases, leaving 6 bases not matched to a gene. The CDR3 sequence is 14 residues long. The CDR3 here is CSAVTGTVNTEAFF. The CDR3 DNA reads TGCAGTGCTGTAACTGGGACAGTGAACACTGAAGCTTTCTTT.

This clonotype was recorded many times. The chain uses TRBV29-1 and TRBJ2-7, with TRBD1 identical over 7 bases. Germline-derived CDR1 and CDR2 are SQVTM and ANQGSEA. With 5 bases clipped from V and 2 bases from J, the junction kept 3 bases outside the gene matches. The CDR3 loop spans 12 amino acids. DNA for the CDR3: TGCAGCGTTACCGGGACAGCCTACGAGCAGTACTTC. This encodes CSVTGTAYEQYF.

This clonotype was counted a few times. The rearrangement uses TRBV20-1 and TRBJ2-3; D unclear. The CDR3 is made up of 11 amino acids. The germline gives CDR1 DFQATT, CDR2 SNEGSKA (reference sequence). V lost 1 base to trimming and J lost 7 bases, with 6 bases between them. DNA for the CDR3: TGCAGTGCTAGAGCTCCGAATACGCAGTATTTT. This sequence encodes CSARAPNTQYF.

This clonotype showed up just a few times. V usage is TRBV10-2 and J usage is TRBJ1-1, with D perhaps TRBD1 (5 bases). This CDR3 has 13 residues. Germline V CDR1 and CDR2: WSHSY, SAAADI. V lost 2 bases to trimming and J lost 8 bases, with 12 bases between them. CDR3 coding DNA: TGCGCCAGCAGTGAGGCTGGGGCGCGCGAAGCTTTCTTT. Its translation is CASSEAGAREAFF.

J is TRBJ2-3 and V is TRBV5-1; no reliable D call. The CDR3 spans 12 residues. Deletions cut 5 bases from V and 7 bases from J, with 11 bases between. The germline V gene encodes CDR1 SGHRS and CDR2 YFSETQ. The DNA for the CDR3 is TGCGCCAGCAGAAGCGAAATCAATACGCAGTATTTT. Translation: CASRSEINTQYF.

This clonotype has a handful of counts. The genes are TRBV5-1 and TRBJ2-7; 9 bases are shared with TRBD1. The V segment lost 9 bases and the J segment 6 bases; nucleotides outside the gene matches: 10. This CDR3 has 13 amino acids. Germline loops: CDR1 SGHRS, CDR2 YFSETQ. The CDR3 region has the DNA TGCGCCACCAACCCCGGGACAGGGAGCGAGCAGTACTTC. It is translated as CATNPGTGSEQYF.

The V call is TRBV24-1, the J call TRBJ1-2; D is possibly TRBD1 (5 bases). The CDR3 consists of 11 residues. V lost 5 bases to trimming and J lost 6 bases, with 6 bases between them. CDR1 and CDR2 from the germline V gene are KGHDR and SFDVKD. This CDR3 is CATSGGNGYTF. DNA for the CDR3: TGTGCCACCAGTGGGGGGAATGGCTACACCTTC.

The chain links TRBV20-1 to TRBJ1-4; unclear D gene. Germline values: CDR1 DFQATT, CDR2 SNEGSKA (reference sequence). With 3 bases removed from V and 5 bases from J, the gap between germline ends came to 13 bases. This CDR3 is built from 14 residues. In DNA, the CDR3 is TGCAGTGCTAGTAAAGGGCAGATAAATGAAAAACTGTTTTTT. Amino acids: CSASKGQINEKLFF.

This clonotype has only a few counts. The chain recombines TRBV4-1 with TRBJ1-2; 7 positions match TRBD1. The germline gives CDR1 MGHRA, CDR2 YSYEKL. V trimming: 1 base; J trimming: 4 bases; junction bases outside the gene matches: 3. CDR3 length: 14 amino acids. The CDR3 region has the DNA TGCGCCAGCAGCCAAGCCGACAGGGCCTATGGCTACACCTTC. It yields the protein CASSQADRAYGYTF.

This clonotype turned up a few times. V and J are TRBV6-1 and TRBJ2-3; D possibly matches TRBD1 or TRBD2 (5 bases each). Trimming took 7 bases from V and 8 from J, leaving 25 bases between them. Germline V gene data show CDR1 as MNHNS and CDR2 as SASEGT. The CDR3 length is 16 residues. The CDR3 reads CASTPPGTPAGGTQYF. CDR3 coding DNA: TGTGCCAGCACTCCCCCCGGGACCCCGGCGGGCGGTACGCAGTATTTT.

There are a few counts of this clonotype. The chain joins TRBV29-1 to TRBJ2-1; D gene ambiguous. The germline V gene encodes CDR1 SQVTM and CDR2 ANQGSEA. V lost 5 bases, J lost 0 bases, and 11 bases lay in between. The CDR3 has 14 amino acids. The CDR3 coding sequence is TGCAGCGTTAAGGCTTTAAGCTCCTACAATGAGCAGTTCTTC. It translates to CSVKALSSYNEQFF.

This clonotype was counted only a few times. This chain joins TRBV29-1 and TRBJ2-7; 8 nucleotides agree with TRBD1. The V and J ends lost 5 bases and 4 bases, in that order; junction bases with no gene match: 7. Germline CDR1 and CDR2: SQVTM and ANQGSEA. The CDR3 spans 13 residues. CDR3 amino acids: CSVQDRVDYEQYF. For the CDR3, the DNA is TGCAGCGTTCAGGACAGGGTAGATTACGAGCAGTACTTC.

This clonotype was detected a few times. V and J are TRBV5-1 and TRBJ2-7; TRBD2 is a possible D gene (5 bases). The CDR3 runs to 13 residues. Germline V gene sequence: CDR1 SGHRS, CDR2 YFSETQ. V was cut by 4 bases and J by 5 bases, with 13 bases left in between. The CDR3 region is CASSLLLGNEQYF. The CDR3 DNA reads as TGCGCCAGCAGCCTACTACTAGGGAACGAGCAGTACTTC.

CDR3 nucleotides: TGTGCCATCAGTGGCTCCGGGACTAGCGGAAAGGAGCAGTTCTTC. Encoded protein: CAISGSGTSGKEQFF. The V gene is TRBV10-3, the J gene TRBJ2-1; TRBD2 agrees at 11 bases. V was clipped by 4 bases and J by 10 bases; unmatched bases: 9. CDR1 and CDR2 (germline): ENHRY, SYGVKD. This CDR3 is 15 amino acids long.

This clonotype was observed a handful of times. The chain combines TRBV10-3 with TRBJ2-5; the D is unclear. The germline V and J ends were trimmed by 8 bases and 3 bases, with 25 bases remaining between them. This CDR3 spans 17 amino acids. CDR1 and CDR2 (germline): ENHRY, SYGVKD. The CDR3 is CAIRKNESCGLKETQYF. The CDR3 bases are TGTGCCATCCGAAAAAACGAGTCTTGTGGCCTCAAAGAGACCCAGTACTTC.